The entry below gives a single TCR beta chain sequence along with its context. Clones were sequenced by immunoSEQ multiplex PCR, and TCRdb holds only the in-frame ones, with some missing. The table records approximately 47,000 clones, 65% to 85% of them present only once. The data derive from a study of T cells in tumors after PD-1 blockade. Trimming took off 4 bases at V and 0 bases at J, with 12 bases between the two ends. The length of the CDR3 is 15 residues. Germline V gives CDR1 MGHDK, CDR2 SYGVNS. The chain combines TRBV25-1 with TRBJ2-5; possibly TRBD1 for D (6 bases). The source is a human donor with advanced basal cell or squamous cell carcinoma (not recorded which). Sequenced here: PBMCs, sampled before anti-PD-1 therapy. The CDR3 nucleotides are TGTGCCAGCAGTGCCCAACAGGGAAACCAAGAGACCCAGTACTTC. This gives the protein CASSAQQGNQETQYF.